The T cell receptor (beta chain) described here comes from a study of T cell responses to AZD1222 COVID-19 vaccine. Clones were read by immunoSEQ multiplex PCR, and TCRdb kept only the in-frame ones, dropping some. The data show over 150,000 clones, more than 90% seen once. Between the trimmed V and J ends, which lost 4 bases and 4 bases, there was a span of 18 bases. CDR1 is SGHKS and CDR2 is YYEKEE in the germline V gene (reference sequence). There are 16 residues in the CDR3. The receptor was derived from an adult in good health. The sample here was peripheral blood, taken on day 0 of AZD1222 vaccination. V gene TRBV5-5 combines with J gene TRBJ1-5, with unresolved D. CDR3 residues: CASSPRLDVRNQPQHF. Here the CDR3 DNA reads TGTGCCAGCAGCCCTAGGCTGGACGTCAGGAATCAGCCCCAGCATTTT.